This TCR beta chain was sequenced for a study of Ad26.COV2.S vaccination and SARS-CoV-2 variants. Profiled with immunoSEQ multiplex PCR; TCRdb holds only in-frame clones, not every one. The sample carries around 300,000 clones, 75% to 90% recorded once. Indicated treatment: 15 to 20 received Ad26.COV2.S at low or high dose, single or two shots; five or six received placebo; per-sample allocation not given. The samples were gathered on day 63 after the first injection of vaccine or placebo. This CDR3 has 13 amino acids. The germline CDR1 and CDR2 sequences are MNHNS and SASEGT. Between the trimmed V and J ends, which lost 2 bases and 2 bases, there was a span of 7 bases.

This receptor was taken from a person aged 18-60 years who received the Ad26.COV2.S COVID-19 vaccine or a placebo. The sample in question was peripheral blood, obtained in a trial of Ad26.COV2.S vaccine versus placebo. The V call is TRBV6-1, the J call TRBJ2-7; the D is unclear. This CDR3 is CASSESTAYEQYF. CDR3 nucleotide sequence: TGTGCCAGCAGTGAATCGACTGCCTACGAGCAGTACTTC.